This T cell receptor (beta chain) was found in a study of T cells in Graves' hyperthyroidism and ophthalmopathy. Study information: The initial diagnosis was the point when peripheral blood was collected, ahead of any treatment.

Germline V CDR1 and CDR2: MNHEY, SMNVEV (reference sequence). The CDR3 totals 16 residues. Trimming left V 2 bases short and J 2 bases short, with 15 bases between. Template material for amplifying TCR beta CDR3 regions consisted of RNA transcripts. The TCR CDR3 first-round RT-PCR relied on the HTBI primer set. TCRdb re-called the multiplex PCR reads through MiXCR, storing one row per CDR3 protein. This sample carries hundreds of thousands of distinct CDR3 sequences, roughly 25% of them seen once, and the ten largest clones take around 79%. The sequencing input was blood. This sequence was found in a man aged 45 to 65 with Graves' hyperthyroidism. This rearrangement joins TRBV27 to TRBJ2-5; D possibly uses TRBD1 or TRBD2 (6 bases each). The DNA for the CDR3 is TGTGCCAGCAGTTTAGGGGGGCTGGAATATCAAGAGACCCAGTACTTC. It specifies CASSLGGLEYQETQYF.